In its sample, the clone carrying this T cell receptor (beta chain) was seen a few times. The length of the CDR3 is 12 residues. The germline CDR1 and CDR2 sequences are MNHNS and SASEGT. J gave up 7 bases and V 5 bases, and 3 bases lay outside the gene matches. It was with 60 Vbeta and 13 Jbeta primers that the PCR ran. Libraries were prepared by immunoSEQ multiplex PCR; TCRdb keeps only in-frame clonotypes and omits some of them. The sample consists of roughly 190,000 clones, roughly 87% of them appearing once. The sample belongs to a study of cytomegalovirus exposure and HLA in healthy donors. The rearrangement joins TRBV6-1 to TRBJ1-1, with 8 bases lining up with TRBD1. The sequenced sample was PBMCs. This TCR came from a boy aged 2-9 years in good health and CMV-seronegative. The CDR3 DNA reads as TGTGCCAGCAGTCCACAGGGGGTTGAAGCTTTCTTT. It is translated as CASSPQGVEAFF.